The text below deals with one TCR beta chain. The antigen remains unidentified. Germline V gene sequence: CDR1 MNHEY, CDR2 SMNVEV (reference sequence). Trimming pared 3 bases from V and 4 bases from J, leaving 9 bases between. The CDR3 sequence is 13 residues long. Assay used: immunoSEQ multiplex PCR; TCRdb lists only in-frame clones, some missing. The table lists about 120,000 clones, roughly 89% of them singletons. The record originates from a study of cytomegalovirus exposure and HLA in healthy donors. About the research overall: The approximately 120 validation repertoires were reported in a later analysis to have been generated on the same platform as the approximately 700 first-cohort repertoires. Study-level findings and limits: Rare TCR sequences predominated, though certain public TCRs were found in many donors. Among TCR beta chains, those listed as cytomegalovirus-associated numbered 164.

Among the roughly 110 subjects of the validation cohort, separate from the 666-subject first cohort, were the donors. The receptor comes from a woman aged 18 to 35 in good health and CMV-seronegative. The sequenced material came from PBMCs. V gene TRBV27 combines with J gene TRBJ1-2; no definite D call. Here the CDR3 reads CASSFGVSYGYTF. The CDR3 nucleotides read TGTGCCAGCAGTTTCGGGGTGAGCTATGGCTACACCTTC.